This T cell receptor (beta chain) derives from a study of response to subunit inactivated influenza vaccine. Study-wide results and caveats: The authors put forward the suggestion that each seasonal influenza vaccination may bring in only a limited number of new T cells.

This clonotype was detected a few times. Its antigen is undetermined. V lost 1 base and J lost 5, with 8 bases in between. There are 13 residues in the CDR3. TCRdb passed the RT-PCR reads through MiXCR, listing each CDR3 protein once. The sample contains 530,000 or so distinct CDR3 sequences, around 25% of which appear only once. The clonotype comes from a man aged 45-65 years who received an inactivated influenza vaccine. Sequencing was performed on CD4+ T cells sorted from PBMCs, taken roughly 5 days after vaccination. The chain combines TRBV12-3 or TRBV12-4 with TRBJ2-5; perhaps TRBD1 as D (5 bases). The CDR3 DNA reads TGTGCCAGCAGTTTAGGCAGGGTGGAGACCCAGTACTTC. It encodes CASSLGRVETQYF.